What follows is one T cell receptor (beta chain) and its context. TCRdb re-analysed the RT-PCR reads in MiXCR, keeping a single row per CDR3 protein. The repertoire holds more than 850,000 distinct CDR3 sequences, over 15% seen once, with around 6% in the top ten. V was clipped by 4 bases and J by 0 bases; unmatched bases: 6. CDR1 is SGHKS and CDR2 is YYEKEE in the germline V gene (reference sequence). CDR3 size: 16 residues. The data were obtained in a study of patients and donors after allogeneic stem cell transplantation. The source material was blood, either unsorted or a sorted T cell fraction (not recorded which). This chain uses TRBV5-5 with TRBJ2-3; 9 bases are shared with TRBD1. The source of this sequence is a human donor who was either an allogeneic HSCT recipient or a stem cell or donor lymphocyte infusion donor (not recorded which). It is not recorded whose cells these are; they may come from a transplant donor. CDR3 sequence (DNA): TGTGCCAGCAGCCGAGGGACAGGGATTAGCACAGATACGCAGTATTTT. It codes for CASSRGTGISTDTQYF.